The rows below give T cell receptor beta chains drawn from one sample of a study of cytomegalovirus exposure and HLA in healthy donors. Profiling relied on immunoSEQ multiplex PCR, and the TCRdb table lists in-frame clones only, not all of them. The repertoire holds some 88,000 clones, with approximately 63% as singletons. Sequencing used PBMCs. These receptors were collected from a woman aged 25-40 years in good health and CMV-seronegative. Both conserved end residues are part of each CDR3. Each record gives: J gene, D gene, V gene, clone size, CDR3 DNA, CDR3 protein. The D gene is left open where the match is weak. A row's size may be missing; if present it is once, few, many or a size class.

TRBJ1-2	-	TRBV27	-	TGTGCCAGCAGACAGGGCCGCTATGGCTACACCTTC	CASRQGRYGYTF
TRBJ1-2	-	TRBV7-9	few	TGTGCCAGCACTCCGGACAGCTTCTATGGCTACACCTTC	CASTPDSFYGYTF
TRBJ2-6	-	TRBV6-5	-	TGTGCCAGCAGTTACGCCGGGGGAGGGGCCAACGTCCTGACTTTC	CASSYAGGGANVLTF
TRBJ2-7	-	TRBV6-4	few	TGTGCCAGCAGCGAAAGAGGATACGAGCAGTACTTC	CASSERGYEQYF
TRBJ1-1	TRBD1	TRBV5-4	once	TGTGCCAGCAGCCCCGACAGGGGGTCGGAAGCTTTCTTT	CASSPDRGSEAFF
TRBJ2-3	TRBD1	TRBV7-2	few	TGTGCCAGCAGCCGTGGACAGGGTCGTCTAGGTACGCAGTATTTT	CASSRGQGRLGTQYF
TRBJ1-1	-	TRBV19	-	TGTGCCAGTAGTATAGGCGGACAGAGGAACACTGAAGCTTTCTTT	CASSIGGQRNTEAFF
TRBJ1-4	-	TRBV7-9	few	TGTGCCAGCAGCTTGAGGGAGGTTGGGGGGACTTGGACAGAAAAACTGTTTTTT	CASSLREVGGTWTEKLFF
TRBJ2-7	-	TRBV1	few	TGCACCAGCAGCCTCTCAACTCGGGGGGAGCAGTACTTC	CTSSLSTRGEQYF
TRBJ1-1	TRBD1	TRBV5-6	-	TGTGCCAGCAGCCCTCCACAGGGGTCTGAAGCTTTCTTT	CASSPPQGSEAFF
TRBJ1-1	-	TRBV19	few	TGTGCCAGTAGAGAGGGCTGGTACACTGAAGCTTTCTTT	CASREGWYTEAFF
TRBJ2-7	-	TRBV18	many	TGTGCCAGCTCACCTCAACAGGGATACGAGCAGTACTTC	CASSPQQGYEQYF
TRBJ2-3	TRBD2	TRBV27	-	TGTGCCAGCAGTTTAAGGCGGGGGATGGGGGAAGATACGCAGTATTTT	CASSLRRGMGEDTQYF
TRBJ2-1	TRBD1	TRBV7-2	-	TGTGCCAGCAGCCGTGGACAGGGGGGGTACAATGAGCAGTTCTTC	CASSRGQGGYNEQFF
TRBJ1-5	TRBD1	TRBV28	few	TGTGCCAGCAGTTCTCCCGGGACAGGCGTTCAGCCCCAGCATTTT	CASSSPGTGVQPQHF
TRBJ2-7	TRBD1	TRBV30	-	TGTGCCTGGGGACAGGGGAACTACGAGCAGTACTTC	CAWGQGNYEQYF
TRBJ2-2	-	TRBV27	-	TGTGCCAGCAGTCAGATCACCGGGGAGCTGTTTTTT	CASSQITGELFF
TRBJ2-7	-	TRBV27	-	TGTGCCAGCAGTCTGGGGACATCCGGCGAGCAGTACTTC	CASSLGTSGEQYF
TRBJ1-2	-	TRBV27	-	TGTGCCAGCAGTAAATCGGGTGGTTATGGCTACACCTTC	CASSKSGGYGYTF
TRBJ2-7	-	TRBV7-9	-	TGTGCCAGCAGCTTATTACGGCAGGGTTACGAGCAGTACTTC	CASSLLRQGYEQYF
TRBJ2-1	-	TRBV20-1	-	TGTCTTGTGGGAGCGCTCAATGAGCAGTTCTTC	CLVGALNEQFF
TRBJ1-1	-	TRBV4-1	-	TGCGCCAGCAGCCAAGAGTTACGGGGTGTGAACACTGAAGCTTTCTTT	CASSQELRGVNTEAFF
TRBJ1-6	TRBD1	TRBV5-1	few	TGCGCCAGCAGCTCGAAGACGACAGGGAGCTCCTATAATTCACCCCTCCACTTT	CASSSKTTGSSYNSPLHF
TRBJ2-6	-	TRBV7-2	-	TGTGCCAGCAGCTTAGTGCAGGGAGGGGGCTCTGGGGCCAACGTCCTGACTTTC	CASSLVQGGGSGANVLTF
TRBJ2-6	-	TRBV7-3	-	TGTGCCAGCAGCTTATCTTCTGGGGCCAACGTCCTGACTTTC	CASSLSSGANVLTF
TRBJ1-2	TRBD1	TRBV19	-	TGTGCCAGTAGTAGAGGGACAGGGGGTAACTATGGCTACACCTTC	CASSRGTGGNYGYTF
TRBJ2-5	-	TRBV4-3	few	TGCGCCAGCAGCCAAGTTGAGAGAACCCAGTACTTC	CASSQVERTQYF
TRBJ2-7	-	TRBV7-6	few	TGTGCCAGCAGCCTCGTTGCCTACGAGCAGTACTTC	CASSLVAYEQYF
TRBJ1-3	-	TRBV9	few	TGTGCCAGCAGGGGGCGGCCTGGAAACACCATATATTTT	CASRGRPGNTIYF
TRBJ1-2	TRBD1	TRBV4-1	-	TGCGCCAGCGGCCACGAGACAGGGAACGGCTACACCTTC	CASGHETGNGYTF
TRBJ2-7	-	TRBV5-1	once	TGCGCCAGCAGCGAGCGGCCGTCCCCTCTCTACGAGCAGTACTTC	CASSERPSPLYEQYF
TRBJ1-4	-	TRBV5-1	-	TGCGCCAGCAGCTGGGGGGTAGACGGTGAAAAACTGTTTTTT	CASSWGVDGEKLFF
TRBJ2-3	-	TRBV18	-	TGTGCCAGCCGACGGGAGCTTAGCACAGATACGCAGTATTTT	CASRRELSTDTQYF
TRBJ2-1	TRBD2	TRBV7-2	-	TGTGCCAGCAGCTTAGAGACTAGCGTTAACAATGAGCAGTTCTTC	CASSLETSVNNEQFF
TRBJ1-2	-	TRBV7-9	-	TGTGCCAGCAGCTTAGAAGGAGCTAACTATGGCTACACCTTC	CASSLEGANYGYTF
TRBJ1-3	-	TRBV21-1	few	TGTGCCAGCACCAGGACAAGAACCGGAAACACCATATATTTT	CASTRTRTGNTIYF
TRBJ2-7	-	TRBV28	few	TGTGCCAGCAGTTTGACACAGAGCTCTTGGGAGCAGTACTTC	CASSLTQSSWEQYF
TRBJ1-1	-	TRBV12-5	-	TGTGCTAGTGGACCGGGACTAGGCACTGAAGCTTTCTTT	CASGPGLGTEAFF
TRBJ1-2	-	TRBV29-1	once	TGCAGCGTTGTGGACAGAGCTACGTTGATCGATGAACGACAACAATATGGCTACACCTTC	CSVVDRATLIDERQQYGYTF
TRBJ2-3	-	TRBV6-1	-	TGTGCCAGCAGGGGGACTGCTTACACAGATACGCAGTATTTT	CASRGTAYTDTQYF
TRBJ2-7	TRBD1	TRBV7-2	once	TGTGCCAGCAGCTTAGCATTTGGGACAGGGGCCTACGAGCAGTACTTC	CASSLAFGTGAYEQYF
TRBJ2-1	-	TRBV7-9	-	TGTGCCAGCAGCCTTTCAGTCGCCAATGAGCAGTTCTTC	CASSLSVANEQFF
TRBJ2-1	TRBD2	TRBV10-1	-	TGCGCCAGCAGTCCGGCGACTAGCGGGAGGGCTGAGCAGTTCTTC	CASSPATSGRAEQFF
TRBJ2-7	-	TRBV28	-	TGTGCCAGCAGTTTATGGGCAGGAGGGGCCTACGAGCAGTACTTC	CASSLWAGGAYEQYF
TRBJ1-5	TRBD1	TRBV6-5	-	TGTGCCAGCAGTTACTCCAGGGGGCAGGGACAGCCCCAGCATTTT	CASSYSRGQGQPQHF